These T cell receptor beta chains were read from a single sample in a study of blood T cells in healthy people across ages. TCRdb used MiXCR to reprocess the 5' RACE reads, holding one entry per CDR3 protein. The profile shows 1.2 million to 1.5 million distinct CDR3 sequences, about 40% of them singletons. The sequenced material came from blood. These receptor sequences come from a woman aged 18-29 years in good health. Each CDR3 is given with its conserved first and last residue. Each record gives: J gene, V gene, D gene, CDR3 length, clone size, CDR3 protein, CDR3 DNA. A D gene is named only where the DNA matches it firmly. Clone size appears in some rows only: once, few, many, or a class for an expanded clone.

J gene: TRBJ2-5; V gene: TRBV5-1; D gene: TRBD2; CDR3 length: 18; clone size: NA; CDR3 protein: CASSLPSSGGLGSETQYF; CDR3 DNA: TGCGCCAGCAGCTTGCCCTCCTCGGGAGGCTTGGGTTCAGAGACCCAGTACTTC
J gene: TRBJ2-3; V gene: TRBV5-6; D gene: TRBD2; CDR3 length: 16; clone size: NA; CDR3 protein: CASSLAFSGSPDTQYF; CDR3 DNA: TGTGCCAGCAGCTTGGCCTTTAGCGGGAGTCCAGATACGCAGTATTTT
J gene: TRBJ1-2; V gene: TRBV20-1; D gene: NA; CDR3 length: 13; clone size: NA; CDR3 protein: CSASPRGTYGYTF; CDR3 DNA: TGCAGTGCTAGTCCCAGGGGTACCTATGGCTACACCTTC
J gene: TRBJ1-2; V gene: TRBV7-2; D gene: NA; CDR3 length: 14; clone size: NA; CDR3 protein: CASTGRSINYGYTF; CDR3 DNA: TGTGCCAGCACCGGACGGTCTATTAACTATGGCTACACCTTC
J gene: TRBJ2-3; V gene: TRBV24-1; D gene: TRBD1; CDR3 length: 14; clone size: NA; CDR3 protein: CATSTGDRGDTQYF; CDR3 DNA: TGTGCCACCAGTACAGGGGACAGGGGAGATACGCAGTATTTT
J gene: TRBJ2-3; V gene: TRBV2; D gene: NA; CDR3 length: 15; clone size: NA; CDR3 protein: CASSERDIRIDTQYF; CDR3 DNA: TGTGCCAGCAGTGAACGGGACATCCGAATTGATACGCAGTATTTT
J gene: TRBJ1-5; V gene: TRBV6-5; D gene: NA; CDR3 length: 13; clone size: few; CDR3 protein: CASRVNSNQPQHF; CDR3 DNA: TGTGCCAGCAGGGTCAATTCTAATCAGCCCCAGCATTTT
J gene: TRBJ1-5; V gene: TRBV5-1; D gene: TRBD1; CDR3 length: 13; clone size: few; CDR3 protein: CASSRTGYQPQHF; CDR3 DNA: TGCGCCAGCAGCAGGACAGGGTATCAGCCCCAGCATTTT
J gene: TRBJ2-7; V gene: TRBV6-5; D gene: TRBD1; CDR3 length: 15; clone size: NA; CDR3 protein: CASSYSDRGVYEQYF; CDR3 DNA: TGTGCCAGCAGTTACTCTGACAGGGGAGTATACGAGCAGTACTTC
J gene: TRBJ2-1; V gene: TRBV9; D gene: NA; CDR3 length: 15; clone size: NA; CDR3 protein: CASSLSGTAYNKQFF; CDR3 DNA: TGTGCCAGCAGCCTAAGTGGGACTGCCTACAATAAGCAGTTCTTC
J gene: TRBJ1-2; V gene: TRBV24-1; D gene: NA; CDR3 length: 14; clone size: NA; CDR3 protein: CATSDSNRDNGYTF; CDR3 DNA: TGTGCCACCAGTGATTCCAACCGAGATAATGGCTACACCTTC
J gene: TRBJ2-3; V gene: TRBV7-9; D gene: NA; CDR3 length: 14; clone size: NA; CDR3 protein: CASGTGATTDTQYF; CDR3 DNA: TGTGCCAGCGGGACTGGCGCCACCACAGATACGCAGTATTTT
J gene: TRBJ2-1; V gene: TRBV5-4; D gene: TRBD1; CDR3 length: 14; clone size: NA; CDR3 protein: CASSDRGIWETQFF; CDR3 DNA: TGTGCCAGCAGCGACAGGGGTATCTGGGAGACCCAGTTCTTC
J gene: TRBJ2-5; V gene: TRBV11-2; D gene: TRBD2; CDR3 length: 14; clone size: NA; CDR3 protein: CASSSQRGGETQYF; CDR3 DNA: TGTGCCAGCAGCTCTCAGCGGGGGGGAGAGACCCAGTACTTC
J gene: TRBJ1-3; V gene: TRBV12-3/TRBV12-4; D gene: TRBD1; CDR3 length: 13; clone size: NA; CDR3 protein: CARRRQGRNTIYF; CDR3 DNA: TGTGCCCGCAGACGACAGGGAAGAAACACCATATATTTT
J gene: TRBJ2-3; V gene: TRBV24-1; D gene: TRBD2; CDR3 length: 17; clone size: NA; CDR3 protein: CATSDSTLAGTTDTQYF; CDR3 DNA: TGTGCCACCAGTGATTCGACCTTAGCGGGGACTACAGATACGCAGTATTTT
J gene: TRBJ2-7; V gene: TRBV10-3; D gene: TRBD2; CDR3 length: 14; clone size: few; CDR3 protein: CAYKVGEGPNEQYF; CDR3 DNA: TGTGCCTACAAGGTTGGGGAGGGCCCTAACGAGCAGTACTTC
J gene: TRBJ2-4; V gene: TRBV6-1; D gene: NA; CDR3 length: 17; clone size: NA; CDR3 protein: CASSEEGGHIAKNIQYF; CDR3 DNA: TGTGCCAGCAGTGAAGAGGGGGGACACATAGCCAAAAACATTCAGTACTTC